This TCR beta chain is drawn from a study of blood T cells in healthy people across ages (dated by TCRdb to about 2015). In terms of the full investigation: In model experiments, template switching captured about one uniquely barcoded TCR beta cDNA molecule for every two T cells. The donors were split into four age groups: young (average about 16 years), middle-aged (39), aged (roughly 68) and long-lived (roughly 77). To avoid experimental bias, donors of different ages were distributed randomly across sequencing lanes. Age-related changes in TCR beta repertoire diversity were measured in the study by deep sequencing normalized with unique cDNA molecular identifiers. For two donors (one aged 18 to 29 and one aged 80 or older), the study analyzed two additional independent replicas of 1 million unique cDNA reads from the same blood draw. The investigation overall reported the following: Observed TCR beta diversity per million T cells fell roughly linearly with age, and a significant reduction was already apparent by age roughly 40. The CMV infection status of donors was not known, potentially confounding age-related changes in expanded clonotypes. Observed TCR beta diversity correlated strongly with the percentage of naive T cells measured by flow cytometry. Conclusive comparison of naive and antigen-experienced compartments was prevented by the profiling of bulk unsorted PBMCs. Compared with the aged group, the long-lived group had more naive CD4+ T cells, fewer expanded clones and increased TCR diversity, a pattern suggesting age selection. Estimates of total diversity from one million sequenced T cells were regarded as lower bounds and underestimates.

Systemically healthy Caucasian individuals from Russia, 35 to 50 in total and aged roughly 6 to 100 years, were included as donors. Each donor gave ten milliliters of peripheral blood, drawn into EDTA-treated Vacutainer tubes. Ficoll-Paque density-gradient centrifugation was used to isolate PBMCs, with at least 7 million per sample. Total RNA was extracted from PBMCs with Trizol reagent, with at least 6 micrograms obtained per sample. The percentages of naive CD45RAhigh/CD27high T cells were determined by flow cytometry on a PBMC aliquot from every donor. Note on this clonotype: The clone's antigen remains unknown. No base quality values were provided; no much bigger clone lies one nucleotide off.

CDR3 length: 15 amino acids, cysteine to phenylalanine. Left in the record is the CDR3 DNA by itself, 45 bases read in frame from the first base. CDR1 is given as KGHSH and CDR2 as LQKENI, both from the germline V gene. V was cut back by 1 base and J by 7 bases, leaving a gap of 11 bases between them. Libraries were constructed by 5' RACE. Sequencing took place on an Illumina HiSeq 2500. A second PCR of about 7 to 12 cycles was run with a J-beta primer mix and a sample-barcoded 5' primer. A template-switch 5' adaptor carrying 12 random nucleotides introduced a unique molecular identifier onto each TCR beta cDNA molecule. Each sample yielded at least 2.5 million CDR3-containing paired-end reads. All of the RNA was converted into first-strand cDNA using the Mint cDNA synthesis kit, with a TRBC-specific oligonucleotide serving as the primer. After uracil-DNA glycosylase treatment, a first 18-cycle PCR used universal primers M1SS and BC2_uni_R on all cDNA. From the authors' description of their analysis: Each sample was normalized by randomly selecting 1 million high-quality reads, each carrying a distinct molecular identifier. Instead of being binned into consensus sequences, reads with shared molecular identifiers were discarded. MiTCR, run with a Q25 quality threshold and the strictest error-elimination algorithm, handled CDR3 identification, clonotype clustering and error correction. A nonparametric unseen species model using Euler transformation provided a lower-bound estimate of total TCR beta diversity. TCRdb took the public reads, trimmed them with fastp at Q25, ran MiXCR for clone calling and kept in-frame beta chains. All rows with the same CDR3 protein become a single entry with the most common DNA and genes. The V and J calls shown here were made by TCRdb, not taken from the authors' results. This sample gives about 1.8 million distinct CDR3 sequences in total; around 48% of them show up just once. In total, the top ten clones hold approximately 2% of the sample.

Sample: blood. In this chain, TRBV18 is recombined with TRBJ1-6, and perhaps TRBD1 as D gene, on 6 matching bases. This TCR was recovered from a woman between 35 and 50 years old in good health. The DNA sequence follows: TGTGCCAGCTCACCACGGGACACCCTAAATTCACCCCTCCACTTT. The encoded protein is CASSPRDTLNSPLHF. The entire variable domain, with the stretches around the CDR3 drawn from the reference TRBV18 and TRBJ1-6 proteins, is NAGVMQNPRHLVRRRGQEARLRCSPMKGHSHVYWYRQLPEEGLKFMVYLQKENIIDESGMPKERFSAEFPKEGPSILRIQQVVRGDSAAYFCASSPRDTLNSPLHFGNGTRLTVT.